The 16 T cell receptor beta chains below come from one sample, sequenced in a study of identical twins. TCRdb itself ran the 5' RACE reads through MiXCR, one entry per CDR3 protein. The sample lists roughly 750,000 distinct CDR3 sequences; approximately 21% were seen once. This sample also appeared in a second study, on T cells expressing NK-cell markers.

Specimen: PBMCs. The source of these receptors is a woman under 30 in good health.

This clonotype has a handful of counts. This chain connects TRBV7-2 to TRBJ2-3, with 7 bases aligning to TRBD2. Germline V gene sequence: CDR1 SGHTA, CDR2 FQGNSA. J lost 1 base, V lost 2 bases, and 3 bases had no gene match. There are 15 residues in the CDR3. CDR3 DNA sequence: TGTGCCAGCAGCTTACGACTAGCCCGCACAGATACGCAGTATTTT. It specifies CASSLRLARTDTQYF.

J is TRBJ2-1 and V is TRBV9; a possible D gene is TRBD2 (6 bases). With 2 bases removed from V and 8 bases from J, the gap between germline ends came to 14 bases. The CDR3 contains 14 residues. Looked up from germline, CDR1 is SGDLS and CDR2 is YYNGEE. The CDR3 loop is CASSVAGSSDEQFF. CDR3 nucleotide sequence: TGTGCCAGCAGCGTGGCGGGATCCTCGGATGAGCAGTTCTTC.

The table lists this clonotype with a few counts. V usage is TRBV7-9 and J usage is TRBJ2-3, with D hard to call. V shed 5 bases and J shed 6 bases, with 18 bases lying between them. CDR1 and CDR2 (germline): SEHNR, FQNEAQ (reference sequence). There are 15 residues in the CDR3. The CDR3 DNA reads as TGTGCCAGCAGCCCAGAAAAGAGGCGTGTGGATACGCAGTATTTT. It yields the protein CASSPEKRRVDTQYF.

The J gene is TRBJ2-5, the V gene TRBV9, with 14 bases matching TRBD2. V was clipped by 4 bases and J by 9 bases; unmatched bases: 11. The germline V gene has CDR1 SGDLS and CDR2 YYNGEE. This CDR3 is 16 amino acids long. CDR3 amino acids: CASSLGLAGAGEAQYF. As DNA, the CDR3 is TGTGCCAGCAGCTTGGGACTAGCGGGAGCCGGCGAGGCCCAGTACTTC.

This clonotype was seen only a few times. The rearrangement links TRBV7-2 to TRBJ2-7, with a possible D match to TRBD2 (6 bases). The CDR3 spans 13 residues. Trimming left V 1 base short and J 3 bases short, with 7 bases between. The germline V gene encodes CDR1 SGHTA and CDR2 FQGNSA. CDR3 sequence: CASSLERVYEQYF. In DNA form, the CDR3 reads TGTGCCAGCAGCTTAGAGCGGGTCTACGAGCAGTACTTC.

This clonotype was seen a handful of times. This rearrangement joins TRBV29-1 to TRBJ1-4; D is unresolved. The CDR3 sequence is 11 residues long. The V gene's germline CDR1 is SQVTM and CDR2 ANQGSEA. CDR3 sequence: CSTITNEKLFF. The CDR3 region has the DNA TGCTCAACTATCACTAATGAAAAACTGTTTTTT.

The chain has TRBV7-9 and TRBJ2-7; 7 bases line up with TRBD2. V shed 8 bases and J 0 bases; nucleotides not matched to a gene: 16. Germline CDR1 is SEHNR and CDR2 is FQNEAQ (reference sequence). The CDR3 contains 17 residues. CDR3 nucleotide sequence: TGTGCCAGCGCCGGGGTGGGAGGGCTTCAGCGCTCCTACGAGCAGTACTTC. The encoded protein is CASAGVGGLQRSYEQYF.

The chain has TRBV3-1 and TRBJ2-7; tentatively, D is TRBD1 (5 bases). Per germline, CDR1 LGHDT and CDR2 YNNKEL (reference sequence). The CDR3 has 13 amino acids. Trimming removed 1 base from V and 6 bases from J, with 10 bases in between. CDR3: CASSQGVRAEQYF. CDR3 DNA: TGTGCCAGCAGCCAAGGGGTCAGGGCCGAGCAGTACTTC.

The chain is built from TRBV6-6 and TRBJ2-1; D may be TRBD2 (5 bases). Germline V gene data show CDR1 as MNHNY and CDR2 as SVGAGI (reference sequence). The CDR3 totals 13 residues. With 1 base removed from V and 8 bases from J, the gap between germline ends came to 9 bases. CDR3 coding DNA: TGTGCCAGCAGTTACTTTCGGGGAGATGAGCAGTTCTTC. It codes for CASSYFRGDEQFF.

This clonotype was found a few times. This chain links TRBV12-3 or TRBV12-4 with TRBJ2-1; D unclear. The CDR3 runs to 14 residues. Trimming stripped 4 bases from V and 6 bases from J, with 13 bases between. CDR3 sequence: CASSYPASVNEQFF. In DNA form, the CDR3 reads TGTGCCAGCAGTTACCCGGCTTCGGTCAATGAGCAGTTCTTC.

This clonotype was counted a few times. The DNA of the CDR3 is TGTGCCAGCAGTGGACCCTTTCCCAATGAGCAGTTCTTC. Encoded protein: CASSGPFPNEQFF. The chain uses TRBV6-2 or TRBV6-3 and TRBJ2-1; unclear D gene. CDR1 MNHEY and CDR2 SVGEGT come from the germline V gene. This CDR3 contains 13 residues. Trimming shortened V by 5 bases and J by 6 bases, and 11 bases separated the two germline ends.

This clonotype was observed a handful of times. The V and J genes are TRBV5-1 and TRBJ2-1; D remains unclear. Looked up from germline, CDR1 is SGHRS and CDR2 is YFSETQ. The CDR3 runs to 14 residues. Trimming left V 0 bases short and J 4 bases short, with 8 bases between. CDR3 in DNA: TGCGCCAGCAGCTTGGACACGGAATACAATGAGCAGTTCTTC. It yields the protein CASSLDTEYNEQFF. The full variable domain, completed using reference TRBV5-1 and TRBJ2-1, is KAGVTQTPRYLIKTRGQQVTLSCSPISGHRSVSWYQQTPGQGLQFLFEYFSETQRNKGNFPGRFSGRQFSNSRSEMNVSTLELGDSALYLCASSLDTEYNEQFFGPGTRLTVL.

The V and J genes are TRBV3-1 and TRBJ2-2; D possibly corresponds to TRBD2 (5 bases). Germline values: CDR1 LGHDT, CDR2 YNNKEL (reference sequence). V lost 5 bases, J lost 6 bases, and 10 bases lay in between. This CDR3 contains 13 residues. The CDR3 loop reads CASSDRGPGELFF. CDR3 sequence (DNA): TGTGCCAGCAGCGATCGGGGTCCCGGGGAGCTGTTTTTT.

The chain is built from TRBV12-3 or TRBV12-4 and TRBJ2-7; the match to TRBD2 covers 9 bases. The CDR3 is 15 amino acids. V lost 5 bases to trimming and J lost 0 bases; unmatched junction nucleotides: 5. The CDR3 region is CASSTLAGTSYEQYF. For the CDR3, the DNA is TGTGCCAGCAGTACACTAGCGGGCACCTCCTACGAGCAGTACTTC.

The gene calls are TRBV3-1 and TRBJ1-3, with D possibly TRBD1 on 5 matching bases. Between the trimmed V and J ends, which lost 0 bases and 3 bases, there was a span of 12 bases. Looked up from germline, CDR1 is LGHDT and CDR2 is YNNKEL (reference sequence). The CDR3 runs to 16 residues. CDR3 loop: CASSQEAWQGGNTIYF. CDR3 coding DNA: TGTGCCAGCAGCCAAGAGGCTTGGCAGGGTGGAAACACCATATATTTT.

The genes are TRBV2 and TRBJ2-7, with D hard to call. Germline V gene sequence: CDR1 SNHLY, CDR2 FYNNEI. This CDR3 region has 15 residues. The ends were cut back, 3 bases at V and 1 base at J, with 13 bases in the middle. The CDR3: CASSEGSDPSYEQYF. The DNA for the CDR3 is TGTGCCAGCAGTGAGGGCAGTGACCCTTCCTACGAGCAGTACTTC.